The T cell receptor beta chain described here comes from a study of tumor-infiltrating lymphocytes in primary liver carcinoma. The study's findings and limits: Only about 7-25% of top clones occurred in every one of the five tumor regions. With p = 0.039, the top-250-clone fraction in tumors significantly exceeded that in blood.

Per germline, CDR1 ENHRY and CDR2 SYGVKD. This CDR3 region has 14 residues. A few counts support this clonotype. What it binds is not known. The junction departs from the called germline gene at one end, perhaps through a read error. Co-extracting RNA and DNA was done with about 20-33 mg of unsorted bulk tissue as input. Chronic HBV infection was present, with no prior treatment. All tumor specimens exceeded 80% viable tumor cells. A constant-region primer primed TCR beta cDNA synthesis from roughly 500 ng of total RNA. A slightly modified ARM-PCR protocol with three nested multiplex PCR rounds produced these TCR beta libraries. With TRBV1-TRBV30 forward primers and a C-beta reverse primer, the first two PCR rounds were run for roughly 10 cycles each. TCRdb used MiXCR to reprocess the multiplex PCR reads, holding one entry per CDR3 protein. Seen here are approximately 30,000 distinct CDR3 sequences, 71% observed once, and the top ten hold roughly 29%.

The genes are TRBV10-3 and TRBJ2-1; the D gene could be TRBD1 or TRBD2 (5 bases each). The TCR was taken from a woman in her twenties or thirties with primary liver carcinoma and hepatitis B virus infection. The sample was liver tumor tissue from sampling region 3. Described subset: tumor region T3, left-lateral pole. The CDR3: CAISPTAIRDEQFF. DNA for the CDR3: TGTGCCATCAGTCCCACGGCGATCCGGGACGAGCAGTTCTTT.